This T cell receptor beta chain was retrieved from a study of cytomegalovirus exposure and HLA in healthy donors. V dropped 2 bases and J dropped 8 bases, with 11 bases sitting between them. This CDR3 region has 13 residues. Germline V gives CDR1 SGHRS, CDR2 YFSETQ. PCR employed 60 Vbeta and 13 Jbeta primers. Sequencing was performed with immunoSEQ multiplex PCR; in TCRdb, only in-frame clones are kept and a portion is missing. Among 100,000 to 150,000 clones, less than 20% were seen once, and the ten largest hold 1.9%. This clone turned up a few times. The source material was PBMCs. V gene TRBV5-1 combines with J gene TRBJ2-1, with a weak D call TRBD2 (6 bases). This TCR came from a young woman in good health and CMV-seronegative. The CDR3 DNA follows: TGCGCCAGCAGCTTAGGACTATCTGATGAGCAGTTCTTC. This translates into CASSLGLSDEQFF.